This T cell receptor beta chain was sequenced for a study of breast tumors, draining lymph nodes, adjacent tissues. Study-wide points: Findings are consistent with lymph node origin and intratumoral expansion of most tumor T cells. Compared with lymph nodes, tumors were less diverse; compared with nontumor tissue, more.

Breast cancer patients provided tissue from their axillary draining lymph nodes. TCRdb called the multiplex PCR reads again in MiXCR, with one record for every CDR3 protein. The repertoire consists of fewer than 140,000 distinct CDR3 sequences, with roughly 29% occurring once and the leading ten covering approximately 5%. CDR3 size: 14 residues. Germline CDR1 LGHNA, CDR2 YSLEER. Trimming took 3 bases from V and 6 from J; bases not matched to a gene: 1. This clonotype was counted many times. Antigen specificity is unknown. This rearrangement joins TRBV4-3 to TRBJ1-6; 8 bases match TRBD1. The sample taken for sequencing was axillary lymph node tissue. This receptor was taken from a female donor with breast cancer. Some clones in this sample may be carry-over from other donors' samples. CDR3 region: CASSQGQVNSPLHF. The CDR3 DNA reads TGCGCCAGCAGCCAGGGACAGGTTAATTCACCCCTCCACTTT.